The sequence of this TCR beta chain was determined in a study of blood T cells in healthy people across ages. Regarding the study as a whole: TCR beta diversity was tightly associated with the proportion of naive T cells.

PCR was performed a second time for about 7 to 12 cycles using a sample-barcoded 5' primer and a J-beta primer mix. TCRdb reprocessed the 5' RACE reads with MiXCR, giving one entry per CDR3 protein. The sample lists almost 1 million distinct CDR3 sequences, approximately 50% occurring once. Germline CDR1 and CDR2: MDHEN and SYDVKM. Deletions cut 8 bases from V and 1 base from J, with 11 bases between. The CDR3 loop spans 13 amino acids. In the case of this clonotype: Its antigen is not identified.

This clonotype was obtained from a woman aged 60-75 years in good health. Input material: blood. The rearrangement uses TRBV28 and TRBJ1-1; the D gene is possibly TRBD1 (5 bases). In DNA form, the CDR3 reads TGTGCCAGCGGGATCGGGGGGAACACTGAAGCTTTCTTT. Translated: CASGIGGNTEAFF. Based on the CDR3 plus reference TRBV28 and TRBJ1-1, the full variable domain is DVKVTQSSRYLVKRTGEKVFLECVQDMDHENMFWYRQDPGLGLRLIYFSYDVKMKEKGDIPEGYSVSREKKERFSLILESASTNQTSMYLCASGIGGNTEAFFGQGTRLTVV.